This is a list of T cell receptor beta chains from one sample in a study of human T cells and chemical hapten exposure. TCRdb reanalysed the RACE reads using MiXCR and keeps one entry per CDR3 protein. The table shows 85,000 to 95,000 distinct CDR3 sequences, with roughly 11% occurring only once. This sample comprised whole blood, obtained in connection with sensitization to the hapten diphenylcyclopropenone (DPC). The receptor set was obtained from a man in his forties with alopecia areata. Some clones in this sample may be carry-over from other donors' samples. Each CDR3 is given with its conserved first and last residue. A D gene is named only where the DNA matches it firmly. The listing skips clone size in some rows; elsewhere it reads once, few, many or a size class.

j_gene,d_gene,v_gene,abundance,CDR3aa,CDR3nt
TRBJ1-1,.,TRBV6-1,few,CASSEWSPPRAFF,TGTGCCAGCAGTGAATGGTCGCCCCCCCGGGCTTTCTTT
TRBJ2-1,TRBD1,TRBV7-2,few,CASSLQAGTGAREQFF,TGTGCCAGCAGCTTACAAGCCGGGACAGGGGCCCGTGAGCAGTTCTTC
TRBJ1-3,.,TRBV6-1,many,CASSWPNSGNTIYF,TGTGCCAGCAGTTGGCCGAACTCTGGAAACACCATATATTTT
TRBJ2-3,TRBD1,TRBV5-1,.,CASSARIDRGATDTQYF,TGCGCCAGCAGCGCCCGAATAGACAGGGGGGCCACAGATACGCAGTATTTT
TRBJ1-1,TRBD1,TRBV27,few,CASSFIDRGTEAFF,TGTGCCAGCAGTTTCATTGACAGGGGTACTGAAGCTTTCTTT
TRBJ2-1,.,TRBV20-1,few,CSALGAHYNEQFF,TGCAGTGCCCTGGGGGCACACTACAATGAGCAGTTCTTC
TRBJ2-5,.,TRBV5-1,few,CASSSLEETQYF,TGCGCCAGCAGCTCTCTTGAAGAGACCCAGTACTTC
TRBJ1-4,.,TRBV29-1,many,CSAESGVGEKLFF,TGCAGCGCAGAGTCGGGGGTTGGAGAAAAACTGTTTTTT
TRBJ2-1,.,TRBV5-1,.,CASSLGLTYNEQFF,TGCGCCAGCAGCTTGGGTCTAACATACAATGAGCAGTTCTTC
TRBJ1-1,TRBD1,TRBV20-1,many,CSARTGQGSLMNTEAFF,TGCAGTGCTAGGACCGGACAGGGGTCCCTAATGAACACTGAAGCTTTCTTT
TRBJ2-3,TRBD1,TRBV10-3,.,CAISEGTGRADTQYF,TGTGCCATCAGTGAGGGGACAGGGCGGGCAGATACGCAGTATTTT
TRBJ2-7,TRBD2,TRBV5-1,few,CASSTLAGSSYEQYF,TGCGCCAGCAGCACACTAGCGGGTAGCTCCTACGAGCAGTACTTC
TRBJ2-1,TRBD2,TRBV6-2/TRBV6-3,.,CASNPGLAGDSYNEQFF,TGTGCCAGCAACCCGGGACTAGCGGGGGATTCCTACAATGAGCAGTTCTTC
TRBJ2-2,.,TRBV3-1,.,CASSQFGQSGELFF,TGTGCCAGCAGCCAATTCGGCCAGAGCGGGGAGCTGTTTTTT